A single sample gave rise to the 7 T cell receptor beta chains below, sequenced in a study of OX40 agonist ivuxolimab in advanced cancers. Sequencing used immunoSEQ multiplex PCR; TCRdb keeps in-frame clones, though not all of them. The sample lists approximately 76,000 clones; 94% were seen once. Sequences were derived from CD4+ or CD8+ T cells sorted from blood, sampled in a trial of the OX40 agonist ivuxolimab. The receptor set was obtained from an adult with an advanced solid tumor such as melanoma, head and neck, liver or kidney cancer.

The chain couples TRBV29-1 to TRBJ1-2; D is possibly TRBD1 (5 bases). CDR3 length equals 15 residues. V was cut by 4 bases and J by 5 bases, with 20 bases left in between. Germline V gene data show CDR1 as SQVTM and CDR2 as ANQGSEA. The DNA of the CDR3 is TGCAGCGTTGCCCCCGGGTATCAAGACAGATATGGCTACACCTTC. This translates into CSVAPGYQDRYGYTF.

The chain links TRBV5-6 to TRBJ2-7; D may match TRBD1 or TRBD2 (5 bases each). Looked up from germline, CDR1 is SGHDT and CDR2 is YYEEEE. The CDR3 covers 13 residues. Trimming pared 0 bases from V and 3 bases from J, leaving 7 bases between. The CDR3 reads CASSLGGFYEQYF. CDR3 bases: TGTGCCAGCAGCTTGGGGGGGTTCTACGAGCAGTACTTC.

The chain couples TRBV29-1 to TRBJ2-7; a weak D match, TRBD2 (6 bases). The CDR3 is 15 amino acids. The V gene lost 1 base and the J gene lost 1 base, with 14 bases spanning the gap. Germline V gene data show CDR1 as SQVTM and CDR2 as ANQGSEA. DNA of the CDR3: TGCAGCGTTGAAGTATACGGGAGTGCATCCTACGAGCAGTACTTC. Its translation is CSVEVYGSASYEQYF.

The V gene is TRBV7-8, the J gene TRBJ2-5; 7 bases align to TRBD2. The CDR3 contains 14 residues. The J segment lost 0 bases and the V segment lost 10 bases, leaving 8 bases of the junction unmatched. CDR1 SGHVS and CDR2 FQNEAQ come from the germline V gene. CDR3 loop: CAIVSGTHQETQYF. The CDR3, as DNA: TGTGCCATCGTGAGCGGGACCCACCAAGAGACCCAGTACTTC.

This clone has just one count. The chain is built from TRBV29-1 and TRBJ2-7; D gene ambiguous. CDR3 length equals 15 residues. In germline, CDR1 is SQVTM, CDR2 ANQGSEA. V was cut by 4 bases and J by 0 bases, with 16 bases left in between. The CDR3 nucleotides read TGCAGCGTTGGCGGTACTACGGTGAGCTCCTACGAGCAGTACTTC. Translated, it gives CSVGGTTVSSYEQYF.

The chain is built from TRBV30 and TRBJ2-7, with D tentatively TRBD1 or TRBD2 (5 bases each). The CDR3 is 12 amino acids. Germline loops: CDR1 GTSNPN, CDR2 SVGIG (reference sequence). V lost 5 bases and J lost 0, with 8 bases in between. The CDR3 is CAWGTDSYEQYF. CDR3 coding DNA: TGTGCCTGGGGGACGGACTCCTACGAGCAGTACTTC. The full variable domain, in which reference TRBV30 and TRBJ2-7 provide the parts outside the CDR3, is SQTIHQWPATLVQPVGSPLSLECTVEGTSNPNLYWYRQAAGRGLQLLFYSVGIGQISSEVPQNLSASRPQDRQFILSSKKLLLSDSGFYLCAWGTDSYEQYFGPGTRLTVT.

On this clone: One junction end does not reproduce the germline sequence, and a read error may be involved. The chain links TRBV11-2 to TRBJ2-7; the match to TRBD2 covers 7 bases. The CDR3 length is 14 residues. Per germline, CDR1 SGHAT and CDR2 FQNNGV. CDR3: CASSFYTSVYEQCF. Written as DNA, the CDR3 is TGTGCCAGCAGCTTTTATACTAGCGTCTACGAGCAGTGCTTC. The complete variable domain, with remaining parts taken from reference TRBV11-2 and TRBJ2-7, reads EAGVAQSPRYKIIEKRQSVAFWCNPISGHATLYWYQQILGQGPKLLIQFQNNGVVDDSQLPKDRFSAERLKGVDSTLKIQPAKLEDSAVYLCASSFYTSVYEQCFGPGTRLTVT.